This T cell receptor (beta chain) was observed in a study of T cells in Graves' hyperthyroidism and ophthalmopathy. Study results and limitations: Ophthalmopathy and stable hyperthyroidism were separated by a 13 V-J model.

RNA transcripts provided the source from which TCR beta CDR3 regions were amplified. An initial round of RT-PCR targeting the TCR CDR3 relied on the HTBI primer set. TCRdb fed the multiplex PCR reads into MiXCR, producing one record per CDR3 protein. The sample shows over 350,000 distinct CDR3 sequences, about 15% of them seen only once. Ten or more counts support this clonotype. What it binds is unknown. This CDR3 contains 14 residues. Germline V CDR1 and CDR2: MNHNS, SASEGT. The V gene end was trimmed by 6 bases and the J gene end by 4 bases; junction bases not matched to a gene: 7. This chain connects TRBV6-1 to TRBJ2-7, with 9 bases identical to TRBD1. Material: blood. This receptor was identified in a man between 18 and 35 years old with Graves' ophthalmopathy. CDR3 in amino acids: CASRTGTGRYEQYF. The CDR3 nucleotides are TGTGCCAGCAGAACCGGGACAGGGAGGTACGAGCAGTACTTC.